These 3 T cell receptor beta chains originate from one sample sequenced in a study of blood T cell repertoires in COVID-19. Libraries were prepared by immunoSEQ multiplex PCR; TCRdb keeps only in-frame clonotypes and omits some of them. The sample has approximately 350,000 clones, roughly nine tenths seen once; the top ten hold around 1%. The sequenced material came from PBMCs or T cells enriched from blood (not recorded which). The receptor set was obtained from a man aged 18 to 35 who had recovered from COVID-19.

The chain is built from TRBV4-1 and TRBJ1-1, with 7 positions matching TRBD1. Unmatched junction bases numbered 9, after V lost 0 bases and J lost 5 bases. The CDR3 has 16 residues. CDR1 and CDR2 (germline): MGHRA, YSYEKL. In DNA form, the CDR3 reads TGCGCCAGCAGCCAAGATGGGGTTACAGGGGCGACTGAAGCTTTCTTT. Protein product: CASSQDGVTGATEAFF.

The DNA for the CDR3 is TGTGCCAGCAGTTACTCGAACGGAGGGTATGAGCAGTTCTTC. It codes for CASSYSNGGYEQFF. The gene calls are TRBV6-5 and TRBJ2-1; tentative D call: TRBD2 (6 bases). V was clipped by 0 bases and J by 8 bases, with 11 bases between them. Germline V lookup: CDR1 MNHEY, CDR2 SVGAGI. The CDR3 sequence is 14 residues long.

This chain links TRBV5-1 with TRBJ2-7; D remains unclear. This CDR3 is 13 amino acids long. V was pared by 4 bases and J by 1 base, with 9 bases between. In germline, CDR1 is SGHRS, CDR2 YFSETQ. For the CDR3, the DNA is TGCGCCAGCAGCCGTGAGGCATCCTACGAGCAGTACTTC. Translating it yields CASSREASYEQYF.